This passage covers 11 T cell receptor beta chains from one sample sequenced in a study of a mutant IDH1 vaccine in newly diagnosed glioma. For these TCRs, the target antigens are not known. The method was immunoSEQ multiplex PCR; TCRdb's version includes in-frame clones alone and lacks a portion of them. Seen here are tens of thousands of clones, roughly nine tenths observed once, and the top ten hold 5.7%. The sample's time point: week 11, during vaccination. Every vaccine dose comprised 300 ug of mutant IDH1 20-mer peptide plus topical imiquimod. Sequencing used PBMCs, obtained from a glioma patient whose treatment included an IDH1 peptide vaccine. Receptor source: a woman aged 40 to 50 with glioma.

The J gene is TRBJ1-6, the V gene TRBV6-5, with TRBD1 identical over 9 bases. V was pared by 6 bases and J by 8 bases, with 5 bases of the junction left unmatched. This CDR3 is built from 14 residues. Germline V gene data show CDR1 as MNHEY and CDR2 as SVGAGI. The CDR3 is CASRPGTGHSPLHF. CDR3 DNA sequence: TGTGCCAGCAGACCCGGGACAGGGCATTCACCCCTCCACTTT.

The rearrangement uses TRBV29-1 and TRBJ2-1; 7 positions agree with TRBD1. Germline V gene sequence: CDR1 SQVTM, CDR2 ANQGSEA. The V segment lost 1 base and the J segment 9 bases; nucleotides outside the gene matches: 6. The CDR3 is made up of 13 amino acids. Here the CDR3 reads CSVEGRGRLEQFF. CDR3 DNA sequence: TGCAGCGTTGAAGGTAGGGGGCGGCTTGAGCAGTTCTTC.

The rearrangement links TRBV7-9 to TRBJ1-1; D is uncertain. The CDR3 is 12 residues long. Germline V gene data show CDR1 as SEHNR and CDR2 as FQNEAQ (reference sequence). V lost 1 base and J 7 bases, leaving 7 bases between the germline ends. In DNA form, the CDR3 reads TGTGCCAGCAGCTTAGTAGCCGTTGAAGCTTTCTTT. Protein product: CASSLVAVEAFF.

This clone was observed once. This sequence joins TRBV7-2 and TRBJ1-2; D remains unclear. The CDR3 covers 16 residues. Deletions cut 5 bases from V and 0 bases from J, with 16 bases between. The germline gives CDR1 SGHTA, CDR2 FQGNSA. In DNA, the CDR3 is TGTGCCAGCAGCAGAAGGGTGGGCCCAGCTAACTATGGCTACACCTTC. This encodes CASSRRVGPANYGYTF.

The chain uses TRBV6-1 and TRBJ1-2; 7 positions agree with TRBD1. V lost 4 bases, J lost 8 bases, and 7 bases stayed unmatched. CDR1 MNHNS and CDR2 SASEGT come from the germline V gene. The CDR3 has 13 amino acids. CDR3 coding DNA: TGTGCCAGCAGTGCACAGGGGAGGCGGGGCTACACCTTC. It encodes CASSAQGRRGYTF.

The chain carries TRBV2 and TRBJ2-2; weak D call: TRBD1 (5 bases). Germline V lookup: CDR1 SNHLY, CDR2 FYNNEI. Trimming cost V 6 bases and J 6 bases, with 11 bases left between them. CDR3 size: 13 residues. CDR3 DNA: TGTGCCAGCAGACAGGTTAGAGCCGGGGAGCTGTTTTTT. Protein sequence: CASRQVRAGELFF.

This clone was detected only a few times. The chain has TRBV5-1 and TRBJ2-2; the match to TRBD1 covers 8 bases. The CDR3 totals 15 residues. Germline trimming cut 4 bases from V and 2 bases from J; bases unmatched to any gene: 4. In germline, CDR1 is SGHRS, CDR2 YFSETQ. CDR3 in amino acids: CASSLDRANTGELFF. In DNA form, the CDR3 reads TGCGCCAGCAGCCTGGACAGGGCCAACACCGGGGAGCTGTTTTTT.

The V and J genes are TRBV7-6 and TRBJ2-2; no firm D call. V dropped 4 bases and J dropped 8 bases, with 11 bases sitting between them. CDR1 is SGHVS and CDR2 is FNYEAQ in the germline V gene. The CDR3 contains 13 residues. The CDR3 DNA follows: TGTGCCAGCAGCTCCCTGTTGGCAGGGGAGCTGTTTTTT. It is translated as CASSSLLAGELFF.

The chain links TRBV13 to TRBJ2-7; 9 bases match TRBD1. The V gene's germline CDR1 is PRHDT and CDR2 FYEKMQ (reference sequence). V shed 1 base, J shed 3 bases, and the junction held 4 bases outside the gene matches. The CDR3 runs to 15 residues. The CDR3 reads CASSLAPDRGYEQYF. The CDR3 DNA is TGTGCCAGCAGCTTAGCCCCGGACAGGGGCTACGAGCAGTACTTC.

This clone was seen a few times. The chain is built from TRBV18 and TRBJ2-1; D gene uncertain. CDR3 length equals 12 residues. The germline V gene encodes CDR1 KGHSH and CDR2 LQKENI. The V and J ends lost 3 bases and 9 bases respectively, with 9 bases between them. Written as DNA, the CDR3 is TGTGCCAGCTCACCTCAGTCACGTGAGCAGTTCTTC. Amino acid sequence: CASSPQSREQFF.

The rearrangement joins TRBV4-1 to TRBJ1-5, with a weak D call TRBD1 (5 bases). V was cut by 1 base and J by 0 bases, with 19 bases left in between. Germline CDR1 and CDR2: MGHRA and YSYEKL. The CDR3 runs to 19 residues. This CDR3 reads CASSQVTGTVHHSNQPQHF. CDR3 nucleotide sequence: TGCGCCAGCAGCCAAGTGACCGGGACGGTCCACCATAGCAATCAGCCCCAGCATTTT.